The rows below give T cell receptor beta chains drawn from one sample of a study of blood T cell repertoires in COVID-19. Clones were read by immunoSEQ multiplex PCR, and TCRdb kept only the in-frame ones, dropping some. This sample carries roughly 400,000 clones, approximately 86% of them seen once, and the ten largest clones take around 1.9%. Sequencing used PBMCs or T cells enriched from blood (not recorded which). Source of these receptors: a woman aged 40 to 50 with acute COVID-19. The CDR3 runs from the conserved cysteine through the conserved F or W. A D gene is named only where the DNA matches it firmly. Size is stated for part of the rows, as once, few or many counts, or as a class when the clone is expanded.

J	size	length	V	D	CDR3	DNA
TRBJ1-1	-	13	TRBV11-3	-	CASSLRGRTEAFF	TGTGCCAGCAGCTTGCGGGGGCGGACTGAAGCTTTCTTT
TRBJ1-5	-	16	TRBV7-9	-	CASSATQKNSNQPQHF	TGTGCCAGCAGCGCAACGCAGAAGAATAGCAATCAGCCCCAGCATTTT
TRBJ1-2	few	15	TRBV4-1	TRBD1	CASSHGGQSNYGYTF	TGCGCCAGCAGCCACGGGGGACAGAGTAACTATGGCTACACCTTC
TRBJ1-5	-	13	TRBV12-3/TRBV12-4	-	CASSLRREQPQHF	TGTGCCAGCAGTTTGAGGAGAGAACAGCCCCAGCATTTT
TRBJ2-2	-	16	TRBV19	TRBD1	CASSIYEGGAPGELFF	TGTGCCAGTAGTATTTATGAAGGGGGCGCCCCCGGGGAGCTGTTTTTT
TRBJ2-6	-	16	TRBV25-1	TRBD1	CASSDRGRTGANVLTF	TGTGCCAGCAGTGACAGGGGGCGTACTGGGGCCAACGTCCTGACTTTC
TRBJ2-2	few	14	TRBV4-1	-	CASSQPANTGELFF	TGCGCCAGCAGCCAACCAGCGAACACCGGGGAGCTGTTTTTT
TRBJ1-1	-	16	TRBV5-5	-	CASSLARVISPFEAFF	TGTGCCAGCAGCTTGGCCAGGGTCATCTCCCCTTTTGAAGCTTTCTTT
TRBJ2-7	-	14	TRBV4-1	TRBD1	CASSQVYRGHEQYF	TGCGCCAGCAGCCAAGTGTACAGGGGCCACGAGCAGTACTTC
TRBJ2-2	-	19	TRBV19	TRBD2	CASSIPPGLEGPNSGELFF	TGTGCCAGTAGTATCCCGCCGGGACTAGAAGGTCCGAACTCCGGGGAGCTGTTTTTT
TRBJ1-1	-	12	TRBV30	-	CAWSPVLSEAFF	TGTGCCTGGAGCCCGGTTCTTTCTGAAGCTTTCTTT
TRBJ1-1	few	13	TRBV7-9	TRBD1	CASSPQGRTEAFF	TGTGCCAGCAGCCCACAGGGGAGGACTGAAGCTTTCTTT
TRBJ1-2	once	13	TRBV5-4	-	CASSIQGFLGYTF	TGTGCCAGCAGCATACAGGGATTTCTTGGCTACACCTTC
TRBJ2-5	-	14	TRBV3-1/TRBV3-2	TRBD2	CASSQAGLAGTQYF	TGTGCCAGCAGCCAAGCAGGACTAGCGGGGACCCAGTACTTC
TRBJ1-4	-	15	TRBV6-5	-	CASRSPQGQGEKLFF	TGTGCCAGCAGGTCCCCCCAGGGGCAGGGTGAAAAACTGTTTTTT
TRBJ2-7	once	14	TRBV5-1	-	CASSPGTPAYEQYF	TGCGCCAGCAGCCCGGGGACACCAGCCTACGAGCAGTACTTC
TRBJ1-4	few	13	TRBV7-9	TRBD1	CAGQTGVNEKLFF	TGTGCCGGGCAGACAGGGGTTAATGAAAAACTGTTTTTT
TRBJ2-7	-	14	TRBV6-1	-	CASSEVGALDEQYF	TGTGCCAGCAGTGAAGTAGGGGCCCTGGACGAGCAGTACTTC
TRBJ1-2	-	14	TRBV7-2	-	CASSPGTINYGYTF	TGTGCCAGCAGCCCAGGGACAATTAACTATGGCTACACCTTC
TRBJ1-6	-	14	TRBV5-4	-	CASSLAGYNSPLHF	TGTGCCAGCAGCTTGGCGGGTTATAATTCACCCCTCCACTTT
TRBJ1-5	-	17	TRBV27	TRBD1	CASSYPPTGTGNQPQHF	TGTGCCAGCAGTTATCCCCCCACCGGGACAGGCAATCAGCCCCAGCATTTT
TRBJ1-5	-	13	TRBV12-3/TRBV12-4	-	CASTGQQNQPQHF	TGTGCCAGCACCGGACAACAGAATCAGCCCCAGCATTTT
TRBJ1-1	-	15	TRBV10-3	-	CAISATTEGPTEAFF	TGTGCCATCAGTGCCACAACGGAGGGTCCCACTGAAGCTTTCTTT
TRBJ2-1	few	14	TRBV7-6	-	CASSNGRGIVEQFF	TGTGCCAGCAGCAACGGGCGGGGTATAGTTGAGCAGTTCTTC
TRBJ2-7	-	17	TRBV5-4	TRBD2	CASSLARSGGASYEQYF	TGTGCCAGCAGCTTGGCCAGAAGCGGGGGGGCATCCTACGAGCAGTACTTC
TRBJ1-6	-	18	TRBV5-1	TRBD1	CASSRDSRTGGSFSPLHF	TGCGCCAGCAGCAGGGACTCGAGGACAGGGGGATCTTTCTCACCCCTCCACTTT
TRBJ2-5	-	16	TRBV6-1	-	CASSEAVGGSKETQYF	TGTGCCAGCAGTGAAGCCGTGGGTGGGAGTAAAGAGACCCAGTACTTC
TRBJ2-5	-	13	TRBV5-8	TRBD2	CASSRSGEETQYF	TGTGCCAGCAGTCGTAGCGGGGAGGAGACCCAGTACTTC
TRBJ2-1	-	16	TRBV4-1	TRBD1	CASSPQPGQGMGEQFF	TGCGCCAGCAGCCCGCAGCCGGGACAGGGTATGGGTGAGCAGTTCTTC
TRBJ2-4	-	17	TRBV7-9	-	CASSSQNSGAAKNIQYF	TGTGCCAGCAGCTCCCAAAATTCAGGGGCCGCCAAAAACATTCAGTACTTC
TRBJ1-5	-	20	TRBV19	TRBD1	CASSSILGQGTLYSNQPQHF	TGTGCCAGTAGTTCAATCCTCGGACAGGGGACGTTATATAGCAATCAGCCCCAGCATTTT
TRBJ1-2	-	13	TRBV12-3/TRBV12-4	-	CATSPAQGRGYTF	TGTGCCACCTCCCCCGCGCAGGGGCGCGGCTACACCTTC
TRBJ2-7	few	15	TRBV5-1	-	CASSLGVLSSYEQYF	TGCGCCAGCAGCTTGGGGGTACTATCCTCCTACGAGCAGTACTTC
TRBJ1-1	-	15	TRBV7-8	TRBD1	CASSAAGTVGSEAFF	TGTGCCAGCAGCGCAGCCGGGACAGTGGGTTCTGAAGCTTTCTTT
TRBJ2-5	-	13	TRBV15	TRBD2	CATAEQRGGTQYF	TGTGCCACCGCTGAACAGCGGGGGGGGACCCAGTACTTC